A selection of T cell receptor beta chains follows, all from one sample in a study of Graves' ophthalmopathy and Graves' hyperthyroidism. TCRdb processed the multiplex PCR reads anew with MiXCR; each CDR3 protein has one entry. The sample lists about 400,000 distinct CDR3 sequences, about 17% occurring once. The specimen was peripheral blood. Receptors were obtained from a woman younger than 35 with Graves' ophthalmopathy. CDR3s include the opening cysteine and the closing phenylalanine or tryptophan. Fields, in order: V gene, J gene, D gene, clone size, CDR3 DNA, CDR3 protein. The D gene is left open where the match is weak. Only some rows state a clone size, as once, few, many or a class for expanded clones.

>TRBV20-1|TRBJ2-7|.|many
TGCAGTGCTAGGGCAGGGCTTTCCTACGAGCAGTACTTC
CSARAGLSYEQYF
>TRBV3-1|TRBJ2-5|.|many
TGTGCCAGCAGCCAAAATTTGCGGGAGACCCAGTACTTC
CASSQNLRETQYF
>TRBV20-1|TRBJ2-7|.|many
TGCAGTGCTGGGTCCAGTGTGCCGGGTTACGAGCAGTACTTC
CSAGSSVPGYEQYF
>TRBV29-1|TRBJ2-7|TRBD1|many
TGCAGCGTTGGAATCGCAGGGGGCTCCTACGAGCAGTACTTC
CSVGIAGGSYEQYF
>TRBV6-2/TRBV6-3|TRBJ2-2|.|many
TGTGCCAGCAGTGTCCTCAGGGGCGCGACCGGGGAGCTGTTTTTT
CASSVLRGATGELFF
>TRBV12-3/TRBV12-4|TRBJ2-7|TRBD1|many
TGTGCCAGCAGCCCCGAGACAGGGACCTACGAGCAGTACTTC
CASSPETGTYEQYF
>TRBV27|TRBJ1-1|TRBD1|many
TGTGCCAGCAGAATACAGGGGGCCCCTGAAGCTTTCTTT
CASRIQGAPEAFF
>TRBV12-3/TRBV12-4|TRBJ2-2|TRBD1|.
TGTGCCAGCAGCCGTCCGGGACAGGGGCACACCGGGGAGCTGTTTTTT
CASSRPGQGHTGELFF
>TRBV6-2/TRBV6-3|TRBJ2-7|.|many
TGTGCCAGCAGTTACCGTGACGTTTCCTACGAGCAGTACTTC
CASSYRDVSYEQYF
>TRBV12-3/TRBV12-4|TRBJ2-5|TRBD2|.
TGTGCCAGCAGATCTCTACTAGCGACGGAGACCCAGTACTTC
CASRSLLATETQYF
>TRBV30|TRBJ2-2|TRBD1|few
TGTGCCTGGAGCGGCCCGGACAGGGGGTCCGGGGAGCTGTTTTTT
CAWSGPDRGSGELFF
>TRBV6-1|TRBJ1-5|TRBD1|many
TGTGCCAGCAGCACAGGGGGCGGCAATCAGCCCCAGCATTTT
CASSTGGGNQPQHF
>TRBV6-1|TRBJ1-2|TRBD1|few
TGTGCCATCAGAGAAGGACAGGGGGCAGGCGGCTACACCTTC
CAIREGQGAGGYTF
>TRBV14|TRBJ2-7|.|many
TGTGCCAGCAGCCAAGTGGGAAGGGCCAAACCCTACGAGCAGTACTTC
CASSQVGRAKPYEQYF
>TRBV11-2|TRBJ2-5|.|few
TGTGCCAGCAGCCCCTGGGGGGCGGGGGTATCAGAGACCCAGTACTTC
CASSPWGAGVSETQYF
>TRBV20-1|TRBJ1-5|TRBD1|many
TGCAGTGCTAGAGACTCCCGGACAGGGTATCAGCCCCAGCATTTT
CSARDSRTGYQPQHF